A selection of T cell receptor beta chains follows, all from one sample in a study of response to subunit inactivated influenza vaccine. TCRdb independently ran MiXCR on the RT-PCR reads; one entry per CDR3 protein. There are more than 250,000 distinct CDR3 sequences in the sample; about a fifth occur only once, and approximately 10% lies in the top ten. Sample: PBMCs from blood, taken less than 22 months after vaccination. These receptors all come from a man aged 50-75 years who received an inactivated influenza vaccine. Both conserved end residues are part of each CDR3. The D gene is left open where the match is weak. Some rows mark clone size as missing; the rest say once, few, many or name a class of expanded clone.

.	TRBJ2-5	TRBV10-3	.	TGTGCCATAGGGACTCCGCCTCCGGAGACCCAGTACTTC	CAIGTPPPETQYF
.	TRBJ1-2	TRBV12-3/TRBV12-4	TRBD1	TGTGCCAGCAGTTCCTCCGCGATTGGGACAGCCTATGGCTACACCTTC	CASSSSAIGTAYGYTF
.	TRBJ1-2	TRBV12-3/TRBV12-4	TRBD1	TGTGCCAGCAGTCTGAGGGACAGGTTGCATGGCTACACCTTC	CASSLRDRLHGYTF
few	TRBJ1-2	TRBV7-9	.	TGTGCCAGCAGCTTAAGTTACAGTGAGCGGGGCTACACCTTC	CASSLSYSERGYTF
.	TRBJ2-1	TRBV12-3/TRBV12-4	TRBD2	TGTGCCAGCAGTTTAGGCCTAGCGGGGGCCGATGAGCAGTTCTTC	CASSLGLAGADEQFF
few	TRBJ2-7	TRBV12-3/TRBV12-4	TRBD2	TGTGCCAGCAGGTCTAGCGGGAGTAACAACGAGCAGTACTTC	CASRSSGSNNEQYF
few	TRBJ1-2	TRBV30	TRBD1	TGTGCCTGGAGTCCCGGGACAGCTAGCTACACCTTC	CAWSPGTASYTF
few	TRBJ2-1	TRBV5-1	.	TGCGCCAGCAGCTTGTCAGGGGTTGAGCAGTTCTTC	CASSLSGVEQFF
few	TRBJ2-2	TRBV28	.	TGTGCCAGCAAAGTCACAGGCCTAGGGAACACCGGGGAGCTGTTTTTT	CASKVTGLGNTGELFF
.	TRBJ2-1	TRBV18	TRBD2	TGTGCCAGCTCAGCGACTAGCGGGAACTTCCATGAGCAGTTCTTC	CASSATSGNFHEQFF
.	TRBJ2-7	TRBV7-9	.	TGTGCCAGCAGCTCACCCGCAGGACGGAACTACGAGCAGTACTTC	CASSSPAGRNYEQYF
many	TRBJ1-6	TRBV7-3	.	TGTGCCAGCAGCTTGGGAGGGGGAGGTTCACCCCTCCACTTT	CASSLGGGGSPLHF
.	TRBJ2-7	TRBV2	.	TGTGCCAGCAGTGAATGGGAGGCAGGGTCTGGCGAGCAGTACTTC	CASSEWEAGSGEQYF
.	TRBJ1-4	TRBV12-3/TRBV12-4	TRBD1	TGTGCCAGCAGTTTAACAAAGGGACAGACCAATGAAAAACTGTTTTTT	CASSLTKGQTNEKLFF
few	TRBJ2-5	TRBV19	TRBD2	TGTGCCAGTAGTAGGGCCCTTAGCGGGGCCCAAGAGACCCAGTACTTC	CASSRALSGAQETQYF
.	TRBJ1-5	TRBV30	.	TGTGCCTGGACTCATCGGGGATATAGCAATCAGCCCCAGCATTTT	CAWTHRGYSNQPQHF
few	TRBJ2-7	TRBV6-5	.	TGTGCCAGCAGTTACCTCGGACCCACCTACGAGCAGTACTTC	CASSYLGPTYEQYF
few	TRBJ2-1	TRBV4-1	TRBD2	TGCGCCAGCAGCCAAGATCTTAGCGGGGTAGACAATGAGCAGTTCTTC	CASSQDLSGVDNEQFF
.	TRBJ2-5	TRBV20-1	.	TGCAGTGCTTACCAAGAGACCCAGTACTTC	CSAYQETQYF
.	TRBJ1-2	TRBV29-1	TRBD1	TGCAGCGTCCCCCTCCACACAGGGGGCAATGGCTACACCTTC	CSVPLHTGGNGYTF
.	TRBJ2-7	TRBV11-2	.	TGTGCCAGCAGCTCTTTTTTGGGAGCCTACGAGCAGTACTTC	CASSSFLGAYEQYF
few	TRBJ1-5	TRBV4-1	.	TGCGCCAGCAGCCAAGATGGATCTCAGCCCCAGCATTTT	CASSQDGSQPQHF
.	TRBJ1-6	TRBV28	.	TGTGCCAGCAGTTTAGATAGTTCACCCCTCCACTTT	CASSLDSSPLHF
.	TRBJ2-7	TRBV20-1	TRBD2	TGCAGTGCTCAACCCCCGGGACTAGTTCTCCGGCAGTACTTC	CSAQPPGLVLRQYF
.	TRBJ2-4	TRBV14	.	TGTGCCAGCAGCCTAAGGGGGAACAAAAACATTCAGTACTTC	CASSLRGNKNIQYF
few	TRBJ2-1	TRBV12-3/TRBV12-4	.	TGTGCCAGCAGTCCGAATCACAATGAGCAGTTCTTC	CASSPNHNEQFF
.	TRBJ1-5	TRBV20-1	.	TGCAGTGCTAGTGGTGGGGGCGCGCGGCAGCCCCAGCATTTT	CSASGGGARQPQHF
once	TRBJ1-6	TRBV30	.	TGTGCCTGGAGTGTTGGGGATTCACCCCTCCACTTT	CAWSVGDSPLHF
.	TRBJ2-7	TRBV11-2	.	TGTGCCAGCAGGACCACAGGGTCCTACGAGCAGTACTTC	CASRTTGSYEQYF
.	TRBJ2-3	TRBV28	TRBD2	TGTGCCAGCAGTTTAGCTAGCGGGAGGTTCGCAGATACGCAGTATTTT	CASSLASGRFADTQYF
.	TRBJ2-5	TRBV11-2	.	TGTGCCAGCAGCCCGGAGCCGGGGCAAGAGACCCAGTACTTC	CASSPEPGQETQYF
many	TRBJ1-3	TRBV4-2	TRBD1	TGTGCCAGCAGCCAAGAGGCCGGGACAGGTGGAAACACCATATATTTT	CASSQEAGTGGNTIYF
few	TRBJ1-1	TRBV6-1	.	TGTGCCAGCAGTGGGCAGGTCATCAACACTGAAGCTTTCTTT	CASSGQVINTEAFF
many	TRBJ1-5	TRBV10-2	.	TGCGCCAGCAAGGTAGGGATAAGGGACAATCAGCCCCAGCATTTT	CASKVGIRDNQPQHF
many	TRBJ2-5	TRBV18	.	TGTGCCAGCTCACCCCAACAAGAGACCCAGTACTTC	CASSPQQETQYF
few	TRBJ2-2	TRBV14	.	TGTGCCAGCAGCCAAGTAATAACAAACACCGGGGAGCTGTTTTTT	CASSQVITNTGELFF
many	TRBJ1-1	TRBV6-5	.	TGTGCCAGCAGTTACAGGCAGGGTCCATCGAACACTGAAGCTTTCTTT	CASSYRQGPSNTEAFF
.	TRBJ2-5	TRBV6-1	TRBD2	TGTGCCAGCAGTCAACAGAGACTAGCGGGAGTTGAGACCCAGTACTTC	CASSQQRLAGVETQYF
.	TRBJ1-1	TRBV28	.	TGTGCCAGCCGGGGACAACCTAAGAACACTGAAGCTTTCTTT	CASRGQPKNTEAFF
many	TRBJ2-3	TRBV29-1	TRBD2	TGCAGCGTTAGAGGAGGAACTAGCGGGAGCACAGATACGCAGTATTTT	CSVRGGTSGSTDTQYF